This passage covers 26 T cell receptor beta chains from one sample sequenced in a study of tumor-infiltrating lymphocytes in primary liver carcinoma. In addition to blood RNA drawn from unsorted whole blood, germline DNA was extracted. A primer in the constant region served to generate TCR beta cDNA from approximately 450 ng of total RNA. Generation of the TCR beta libraries relied on three nested multiplex PCR rounds using slightly modified ARM-PCR. In the first two PCR rounds, TRBV1-TRBV30 forward primers were paired with a C-beta reverse primer, and each round lasted roughly 10 cycles. From the multiplex PCR reads, TCRdb called clonotypes with MiXCR, one entry per CDR3 protein. This table has about 320,000 distinct CDR3 sequences, around three fifths appearing once. The sequencing sample was made of peripheral blood. The receptor source for this set is a man aged 35 to 55 with primary liver carcinoma and hepatitis B virus infection.

J is TRBJ2-4 and V is TRBV5-4, with 7 positions matching TRBD1. V lost 4 bases, J lost 6 bases, and 7 bases stayed unmatched. Germline CDR1 is SGHNT and CDR2 is YYREEE (reference sequence). The CDR3 length is 14 residues. CDR3 sequence (DNA): TGTGCCAGCAGCCCCAGACAGGGACGAAACATTCAGTACTTC. Translating gives CASSPRQGRNIQYF. The whole variable domain, remainder taken from reference TRBV5-4 and TRBJ2-4, is ETGVTQSPTHLIKTRGQQVTLRCSSQSGHNTVSWYQQALGQGPQFIFQYYREEENGRGNFPPRFSGLQFPNYSSELNVNALELDDSALYLCASSPRQGRNIQYFGAGTRLSVL.

This clonotype was recorded only once. This may arise from a read error, as a much more abundant clone is one base away. Since the CDR3 does not end with the conserved phenylalanine or tryptophan, this likely comes from a read error. This sequence joins TRBV7-9 and TRBJ2-7; perhaps D is TRBD1 or TRBD2 (6 bases each). Trimming left V 6 bases short and J 6 bases short, with 24 bases between. Germline V lookup: CDR1 SEHNR, CDR2 FQNEAQ (reference sequence). CDR3 length equals 16 residues. CDR3 amino acids: CASSPPGGLVGGEQYL. The CDR3 DNA reads TGTGCCAGCAGTCCACCCGGGGGCCTAGTAGGAGGCGAGCAGTACTTG.

With respect to this clonotype: This may be a read error: a much more frequent sequence differs by one nucleotide. The V call is TRBV4-3, the J call TRBJ2-7, with D possibly being TRBD1 or TRBD2 (5 bases each). Germline V lookup: CDR1 LGHNA, CDR2 YSLEER. V gave up 5 bases and J gave up 5 bases, with 13 bases separating them. This CDR3 region has 13 residues. Here the CDR3 reads CASSRGRGDEQYF. The CDR3, as DNA: TGCGCCAGCAGCAGGGGACGGGGCGACGAGCAGTACTTC.

To note about this clonotype: At one of its ends the junction is not consistent with the germline gene, which may arise from a read error. This chain joins TRBV11-2 and TRBJ2-2; a weak D match, TRBD2 (6 bases). Germline-derived CDR1 and CDR2 are SGHAT and FQNNGV. The CDR3 runs 15 residues. The CDR3 spells CACNSGLAVTGELFF. DNA for the CDR3: TGTGCCTGCAACTCCGGATTAGCGGTCACCGGGGAGCTTTTTTTT.

In regard to this clonotype: A read error is possible here, since a much larger clone lies one base away. This chain uses TRBV6-1 with TRBJ2-3; TRBD1 or TRBD2 may be the D gene (5 bases each). Germline-derived CDR1 and CDR2 are MNHNS and SASEGT. CDR3 length equals 15 residues. The CDR3: CVSTEGPFRTDTQYF. The CDR3 DNA reads TGTGTCAGCACCGAGGGGCCATTTCGCACAGATACGCAGTATTTT.

This clonotype was seen only a few times. The V and J genes are TRBV9 and TRBJ2-6; TRBD2 matches at 7 bases. Germline CDR1 is SGDLS and CDR2 is YYNGEE. The CDR3 runs 20 residues. V shed 4 bases, J shed 1 base, and the junction held 17 bases outside the gene matches. The CDR3 DNA is TGTGCCAGCAGCCTCGCCGTGGGGCAGCGGGAACTTTCTGGGGCCAACGTCCTGACTTTC. As protein: CASSLAVGQRELSGANVLTF.

This clonotype was seen only a few times. The chain combines TRBV6-2 or TRBV6-3 with TRBJ1-3; no clear D gene. The V and J ends lost 4 bases and 3 bases respectively, with 13 bases between them. This CDR3 has 15 residues. The germline V gene encodes CDR1 MNHEY and CDR2 SVGEGT. The CDR3 reads CASSSGISFGNTIYF. The CDR3 nucleotides read TGTGCCAGCAGTTCGGGCATTTCGTTTGGAAACACCATATATTTT.

This clonotype was seen repeatedly, ten times or more. This chain links TRBV4-3 with TRBJ2-3; TRBD2 might be the D (6 bases). The V gene lost 0 bases and the J gene lost 2 bases, with 15 bases spanning the gap. Germline CDR1 is LGHNA and CDR2 is YSLEER. The CDR3 totals 17 residues. The CDR3 nucleotides read TGCGCCAGCAGCCAAGATTTAGCTAGCGAAGTCACAGATACGCAGTATTTT. Amino acid sequence: CASSQDLASEVTDTQYF.

About this clonotype itself: At one end the junction does not follow the germline gene, possibly because of a read error. CDR3 in amino acids: CTSSYSADGPDWYPEKLFF. The CDR3 DNA reads as TGTACCAGCAGTTACTCGGCGGACGGCCCTGACTGGTATCCTGAAAAACTGTTTTTT. The rearrangement joins TRBV6-2 or TRBV6-3 to TRBJ1-4; D is uncertain. Germline CDR1 reads MNHEY; CDR2 reads SVGEGT. This CDR3 has 19 residues.

A single count supports this clonotype. Without the conserved terminal phenylalanine or tryptophan, this CDR3 likely stems from a read error. The chain combines TRBV6-6 with TRBJ2-3, with D tentatively TRBD1 or TRBD2 (6 bases each). Germline CDR1 is MNHNY and CDR2 is SVGAGI (reference sequence). V lost 5 bases to trimming and J lost 5 bases, with 23 bases between them. This CDR3 has 17 residues. CDR3 in amino acids: CASSPLGGRGGGDTQYL. Here the CDR3 DNA reads TGTGCCAGCAGTCCCCTTGGTGGGCGAGGGGGAGGAGATACGCAGTATCTT.

About this clonotype itself: The junction shows a germline mismatch at one end, possibly a read error. The rearrangement links TRBV12-3 or TRBV12-4 to TRBJ2-6; tentative D call: TRBD1 (7 bases). The CDR3 runs 17 residues. The CDR3 loop reads CASSFRGTHSGANVPTF. The CDR3 nucleotides read TGTGCCAGCAGTTTCAGGGGGACTCATTCTGGGGCCAACGTCCCGACTTTC.

Comments on this clonotype: A much larger clone differs from this one at a single base, so this may be a read error. This chain uses TRBV12-3 or TRBV12-4 with TRBJ1-4; 9 nucleotides line up with TRBD1. The CDR3 spans 15 residues. As DNA, the CDR3 is TGTGCCGGCAGTGGGACAGGGAGGAGTAAAGAAAAACTGTTTTTT. Its protein product is CAGSGTGRSKEKLFF.

This chain uses TRBV7-9 with TRBJ1-3, with a weak D call TRBD1 (6 bases). The germline V gene has CDR1 SEHNR and CDR2 FQNEAQ (reference sequence). The CDR3 totals 16 residues. The V gene lost 8 bases and the J gene lost 4 bases, with 21 bases spanning the gap. The CDR3 loop is CASRSTDRIAGNTIYF. The CDR3 coding sequence is TGTGCCAGCCGCTCAACAGACAGGATAGCCGGAAACACCATATATTTT.

The V and J genes are TRBV6-2 or TRBV6-3 and TRBJ1-1, with D possibly being TRBD1 (5 bases). Germline-derived CDR1 and CDR2 are MNHEY and SVGEGT. The CDR3 has 14 amino acids. V was pared by 2 bases and J by 1 base, with 8 bases between. The CDR3 DNA reads TGTGCCAGCAGTTACCAGGGCTCGAACACTGAAGCTTTCTTT. This sequence encodes CASSYQGSNTEAFF.

J is TRBJ2-7 and V is TRBV11-1; no clear D. Trimming shortened V by 10 bases and J by 4 bases, and 14 bases separated the two germline ends. The length of the CDR3 is 12 residues. Germline CDR1 is SGHAT and CDR2 is FQDESV (reference sequence). This CDR3 reads CANSLPQYEQYF. The CDR3, as DNA: TGTGCCAACAGTTTACCCCAATACGAGCAGTACTTC.

Details on this clonotype: At one end, the junction sequence differs from germline, possibly due to a read error. V gene TRBV6-5 combines with J gene TRBJ2-2; possibly TRBD2 for D (6 bases). This CDR3 is 14 amino acids long. Germline CDR1 MNHEY, CDR2 SVGAGI. The CDR3 spells CASGYSGGTGELFF. The CDR3 DNA reads as TGTGCCAGCGGTTACTCTGGGGGGACCGGGGAGCTGTTTTTT.

Points on this clonotype: One end of the junction varies from germline; a read error may be responsible. The chain couples TRBV7-3 to TRBJ2-3; D may be TRBD2 (5 bases). Germline CDR1 and CDR2: SGHTA and FQGTGA. The CDR3 totals 13 residues. This CDR3 is CASSKALGGTRYF. CDR3 sequence (DNA): TGTGCCAGCAGCAAAGCCTTAGGAGGCACGCGGTATTTT.

Regarding this clonotype: A much larger clone differs by one base, so this may be a read error. The chain is built from TRBV6-2 or TRBV6-3 and TRBJ2-5, with D tentatively TRBD1 or TRBD2 (5 bases each). Germline CDR1 MNHEY, CDR2 SVGEGT. The CDR3 has 16 amino acids. The CDR3 here is CPSSSTTRDPQETQYF. The CDR3 DNA reads TGTCCCAGCAGTTCAACTACCCGGGACCCTCAAGAGACCCAGTACTTC.

As regards this clonotype: One end of the junction is discordant with germline, which a read error may explain. The rearrangement uses TRBV11-2 and TRBJ1-5; no definite D call. CDR1 SGHAT and CDR2 FQNNGV come from the germline V gene. This CDR3 is 15 amino acids long. CDR3 sequence: CASNLEGTEDQPQHF. The CDR3 bases are TGTGCCAGCAACTTAGAGGGCACGGAGGATCAGCCCCAGCATTTT.

The chain recombines TRBV28 with TRBJ1-4; 8 bases fit TRBD1. V shed 2 bases, J shed 4 bases, and the junction held 3 bases outside the gene matches. Germline loops: CDR1 MDHEN, CDR2 SYDVKM. CDR3 length: 15 residues. The CDR3 nucleotides are TGTGCCAGCAGTTTAGGGACAGGTCTTAATGAAAAACTGTTTTTT. The encoded protein is CASSLGTGLNEKLFF.

This clonotype showed up just once. The V call is TRBV6-5, the J call TRBJ1-1, with D possibly matching TRBD1 (6 bases). Deletions cut 0 bases from V and 6 bases from J, with 14 bases between. This CDR3 has 15 residues. Germline V gives CDR1 MNHEY, CDR2 SVGAGI. The CDR3 region is CASSYSDSGEPEAFF. For the CDR3, the DNA is TGTGCCAGCAGTTACTCGGACAGTGGGGAACCTGAAGCTTTCTTT.

As concerns this clonotype: Being one base from a much bigger clone, this may be a read error. V is TRBV29-1 and J is TRBJ2-1; possibly TRBD2 for D (6 bases). Germline CDR1 and CDR2: SQVTM and ANQGSEA. The CDR3 sequence is 13 residues long. The V end lost 7 bases, the J end lost 7 bases, and 17 bases lay between the germline ends. CDR3 sequence (DNA): TGCAGCGCTGATACTACGGGAGCAAATGAGCAGTTCTTC. Amino acids: CSADTTGANEQFF.

In regard to this clonotype: Being one base from a much bigger clone, this may be a read error. The gene calls are TRBV4-3 and TRBJ2-3, with a tentative D call TRBD2 (6 bases). Germline loops: CDR1 LGHNA, CDR2 YSLEER. The CDR3 runs to 15 residues. CDR3 protein: CASSLSGRGTDMQYF. Written as DNA, the CDR3 is TGCGCCAGCAGCCTATCTGGGCGGGGCACAGATATGCAGTATTTT.

About this clonotype: An end of the junction differs from the germline gene, which may be a read error. The chain combines TRBV6-6 with TRBJ2-2; 12 nucleotides agree with TRBD1. This CDR3 has 17 amino acids. Germline V gene sequence: CDR1 MNHNY, CDR2 SVGAGI (reference sequence). The CDR3 loop reads CASSYSGQGAWTGELFF. DNA of the CDR3: TGTGCCAGCAGTTACTCGGGACAGGGGGCGTGGACCGGGGAGCTTTTTTTT.

Concerning this clonotype itself: This may stem from a read error, because a much larger clone lies one nucleotide away. The rearrangement links TRBV12-3 or TRBV12-4 to TRBJ1-1; no firm D call. Between the trimmed V and J ends, which lost 7 bases and 3 bases, there was a span of 15 bases. The CDR3 loop spans 14 amino acids. The CDR3 protein is CASTPGRQDTEAFF. The CDR3 DNA follows: TGTGCCAGCACCCCCGGACGGCAGGACACTGAAGCTTTCTTT.

The genes are TRBV6-5 and TRBJ2-7, with a weak D call TRBD2 (6 bases). V lost 11 bases to trimming and J lost 7 bases, with 18 bases between them. The germline CDR1 and CDR2 sequences are MNHEY and SVGAGI. CDR3 length: 12 residues. The CDR3 spells CAARTGTREQYF. For the CDR3, the DNA is TGTGCCGCCAGGACGGGGACTCGGGAGCAGTACTTC.